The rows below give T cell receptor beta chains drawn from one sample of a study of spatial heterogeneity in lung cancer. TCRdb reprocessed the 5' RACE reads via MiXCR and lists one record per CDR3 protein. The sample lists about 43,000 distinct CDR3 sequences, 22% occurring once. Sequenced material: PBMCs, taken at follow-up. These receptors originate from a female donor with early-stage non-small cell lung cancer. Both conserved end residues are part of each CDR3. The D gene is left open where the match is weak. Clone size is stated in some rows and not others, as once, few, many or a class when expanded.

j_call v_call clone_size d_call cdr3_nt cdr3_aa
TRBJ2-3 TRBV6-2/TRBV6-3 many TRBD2 TGTGCCAGCAGGTTAGCGGGGGTCACGCTGAATACGCAGTATTTT CASRLAGVTLNTQYF
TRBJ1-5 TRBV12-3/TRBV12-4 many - TGTGCCAGCAGTTTCTCCACAGGGAGTAGCAATCAGCCCCAGCATTTT CASSFSTGSSNQPQHF
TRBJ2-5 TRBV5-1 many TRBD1 TGCGCCAGCAGCACTGGGACAGGGGAAGAGACCCAGTACTTC CASSTGTGEETQYF
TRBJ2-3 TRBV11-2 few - TGTGCCAGCAGCTTAGGACCTCAAGTAGGGCAGTATTTT CASSLGPQVGQYF
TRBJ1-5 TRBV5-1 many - TGCGCCAGCAGCTTGTATGGGGGTGATCAGCCCCAGCATTTT CASSLYGGDQPQHF
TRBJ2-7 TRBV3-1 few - TGTGCCAGCAGCCAAGTGGACCCGGGGAGGGAGCAGTACTTC CASSQVDPGREQYF
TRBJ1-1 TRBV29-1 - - TGCAGCGTTGTATTCCGGGGGAACATGAACACTGAAGCTTTCTTT CSVVFRGNMNTEAFF
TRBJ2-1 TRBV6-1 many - TGTGCCAGCAGTGAGAGCAGAACCTACAATGAGCAGTTCTTC CASSESRTYNEQFF
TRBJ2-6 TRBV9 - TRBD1 TGTGCCACCAGCGTAGCCGTCAGGGGGCTCTCTGGGGCCAACGTCCTGACTTTC CATSVAVRGLSGANVLTF
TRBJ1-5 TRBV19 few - TGTGCCAGTAGTGCGGGGTATAGCAATCAGCCCCAGCATTTT CASSAGYSNQPQHF
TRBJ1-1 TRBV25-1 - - TGTGCCAGCAGTGCTTTGCGGGAGGAGGGGATGAACACTGAAGCTTTCTTT CASSALREEGMNTEAFF
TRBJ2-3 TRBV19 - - TGTGCCAGTAGCGGCCTAGCAAGAGATACGCAGTATTTT CASSGLARDTQYF
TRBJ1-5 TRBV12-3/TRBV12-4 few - TGTGCCAGCAGTTCGGCAGGGCCCTGGCCCCAGCATTTT CASSSAGPWPQHF
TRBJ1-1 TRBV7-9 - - TGTGCCAGCAGACCCAGGGGAACCAACACTGAAGCTTTCTTT CASRPRGTNTEAFF
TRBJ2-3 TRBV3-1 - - TGTGCCAGCAGCCAAGATTTAATAACTCAGTATTTT CASSQDLITQYF
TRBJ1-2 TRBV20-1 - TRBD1 TGCAGTGCTACGGTCCCCGGGACAGGCTATGGCTACACCTTC CSATVPGTGYGYTF